The clone carrying this T cell receptor beta chain was picked up many times. Its antigen is not identified. These data come from a study of regulatory T cells in long-lasting Graves disease. Broader study findings: Possibly, too few samples lowered accuracy.

The time point denotes: persistent/refractory GD, antithyroid drugs over 5 years with positive TRAb. RNA isolated from PBMCs was used to make the TCR library. CDR3 regions were amplified by Arm-PCR using iRepertoire HTBI primers to build TCR beta libraries. TCRdb processed the multiplex PCR reads anew with MiXCR; each CDR3 protein has one entry. The sample shows under 350,000 distinct CDR3 sequences, approximately 20% of them seen only once. The material sequenced was peripheral blood mononuclear cells (PBMCs), taken when the disease was refractory, from a patient treated with antithyroid drugs. This clonotype was obtained from a female donor with Graves disease.

The CDR3 nucleotides read TGTGCCAGCAGTCCCGGGACAGCTAGGGTCGGTGAGCAGTACTTC. Protein product: CASSPGTARVGEQYF. The rearrangement links TRBV7-9 to TRBJ2-7, with 7 bases aligning to TRBD1. This CDR3 contains 15 residues. The junction had 15 bases not matched to a gene; V was cut back by 6 bases and J by 7 bases. From germline, CDR1 is SEHNR and CDR2 FQNEAQ (reference sequence).